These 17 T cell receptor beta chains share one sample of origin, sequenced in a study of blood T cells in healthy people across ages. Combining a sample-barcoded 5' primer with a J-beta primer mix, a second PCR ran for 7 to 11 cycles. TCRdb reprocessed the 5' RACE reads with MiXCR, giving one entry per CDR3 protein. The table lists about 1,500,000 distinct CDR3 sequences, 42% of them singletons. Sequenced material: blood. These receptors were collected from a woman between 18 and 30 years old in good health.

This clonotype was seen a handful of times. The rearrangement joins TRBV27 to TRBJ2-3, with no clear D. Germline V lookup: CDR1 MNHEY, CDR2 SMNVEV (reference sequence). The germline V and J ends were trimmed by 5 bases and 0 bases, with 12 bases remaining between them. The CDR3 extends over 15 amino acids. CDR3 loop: CASSAYSTSTDTQYF. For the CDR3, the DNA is TGTGCCAGCAGTGCCTACTCGACCAGCACAGATACGCAGTATTTT.

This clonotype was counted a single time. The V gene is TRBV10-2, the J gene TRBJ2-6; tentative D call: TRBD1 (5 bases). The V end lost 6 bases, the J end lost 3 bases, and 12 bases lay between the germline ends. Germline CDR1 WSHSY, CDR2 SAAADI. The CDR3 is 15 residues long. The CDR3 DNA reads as TGCGCCAGCAGGAAGACAGACTTTGGGGCCAACGTCCTGACTTTC. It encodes CASRKTDFGANVLTF.

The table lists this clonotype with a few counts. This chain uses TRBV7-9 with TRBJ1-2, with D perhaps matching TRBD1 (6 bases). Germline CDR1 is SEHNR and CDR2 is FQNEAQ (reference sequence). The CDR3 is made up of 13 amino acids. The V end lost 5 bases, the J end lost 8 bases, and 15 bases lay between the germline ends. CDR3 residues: CASSDTGRGGYTF. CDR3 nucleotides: TGTGCCAGCAGCGATACAGGGAGAGGCGGCTACACCTTC.

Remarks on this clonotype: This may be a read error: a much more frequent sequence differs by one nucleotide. The CDR3 DNA follows: TGTGCCAGCAGCTTAACAGCGGGGGGCTACAATGAGCAGTTCTTC. Its translation is CASSLTAGGYNEQFF. The J gene is TRBJ2-1, the V gene TRBV7-3, with TRBD2 matching over 9 bases. Trimming cost V 0 bases and J 3 bases; bases outside gene matches: 0. This CDR3 is 15 amino acids long. Germline V gene lookup returns CDR1 SGHTA and CDR2 FQGTGA.

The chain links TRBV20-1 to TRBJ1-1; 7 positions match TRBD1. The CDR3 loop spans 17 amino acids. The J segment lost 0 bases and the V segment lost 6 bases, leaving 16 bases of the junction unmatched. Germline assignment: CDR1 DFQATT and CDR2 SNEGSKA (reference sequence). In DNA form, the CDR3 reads TGCAGTGCCCCTCCCCGGGACAGACCACTCTTGAACACTGAAGCTTTCTTT. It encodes CSAPPRDRPLLNTEAFF.

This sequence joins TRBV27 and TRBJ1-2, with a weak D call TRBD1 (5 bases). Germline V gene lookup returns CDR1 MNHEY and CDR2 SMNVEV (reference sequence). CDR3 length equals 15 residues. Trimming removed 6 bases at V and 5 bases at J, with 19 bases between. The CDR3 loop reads CASSSLSRGEYGYTF. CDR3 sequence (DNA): TGTGCCAGCAGCTCATTATCTCGGGGGGAATATGGCTACACCTTC.

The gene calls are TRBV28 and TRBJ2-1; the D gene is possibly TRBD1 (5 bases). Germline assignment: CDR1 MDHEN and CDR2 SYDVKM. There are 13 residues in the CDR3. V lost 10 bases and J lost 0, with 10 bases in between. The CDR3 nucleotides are TGTGCCATCAATCAGGGCTCCTACAATGAGCAGTTCTTC. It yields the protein CAINQGSYNEQFF.

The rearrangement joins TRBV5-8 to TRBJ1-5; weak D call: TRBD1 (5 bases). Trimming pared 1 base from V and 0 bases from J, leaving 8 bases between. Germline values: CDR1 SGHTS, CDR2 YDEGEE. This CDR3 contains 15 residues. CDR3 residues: CASSLRRGSNQPQHF. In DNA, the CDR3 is TGTGCCAGCAGCTTGCGTAGGGGTAGCAATCAGCCCCAGCATTTT. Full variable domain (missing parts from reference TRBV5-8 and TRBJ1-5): EAGVTQSPTHLIKTRGQQATLRCSPISGHTSVYWYQQALGLGLQFLLWYDEGEERNRGNFPPRFSGRQFPNYSSELNVNALELEDSALYLCASSLRRGSNQPQHFGDGTRLSIL.

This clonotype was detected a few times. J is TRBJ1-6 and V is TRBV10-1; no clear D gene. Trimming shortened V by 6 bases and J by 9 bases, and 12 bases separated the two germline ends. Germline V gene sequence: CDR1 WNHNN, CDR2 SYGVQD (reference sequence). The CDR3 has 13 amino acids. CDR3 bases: TGCGCCAGCAGCGGAGAGACATCTTCACCCCTCCACTTT. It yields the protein CASSGETSSPLHF.

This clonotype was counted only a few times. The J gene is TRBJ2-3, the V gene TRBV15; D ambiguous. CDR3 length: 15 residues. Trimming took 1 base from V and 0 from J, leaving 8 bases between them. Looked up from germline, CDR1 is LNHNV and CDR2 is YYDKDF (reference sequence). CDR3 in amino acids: CATSRVATSTDTQYF. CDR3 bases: TGTGCCACCAGCAGAGTGGCCACCAGCACAGATACGCAGTATTTT.

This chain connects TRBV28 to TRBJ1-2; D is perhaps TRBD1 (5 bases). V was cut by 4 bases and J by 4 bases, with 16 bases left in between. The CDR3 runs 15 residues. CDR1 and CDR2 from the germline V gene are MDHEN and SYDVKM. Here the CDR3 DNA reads TGTGCCAGCAGTTGCACGGGACTGCGCTGCTATGGCTACACCTTC. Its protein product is CASSCTGLRCYGYTF.

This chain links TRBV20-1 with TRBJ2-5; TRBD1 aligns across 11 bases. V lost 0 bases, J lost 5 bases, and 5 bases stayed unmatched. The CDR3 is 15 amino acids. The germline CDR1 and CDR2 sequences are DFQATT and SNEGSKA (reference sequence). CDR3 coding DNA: TGCAGTGCTAGAGAATGGACAGGGGGCGCCGAGACCCAGTACTTC. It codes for CSAREWTGGAETQYF.

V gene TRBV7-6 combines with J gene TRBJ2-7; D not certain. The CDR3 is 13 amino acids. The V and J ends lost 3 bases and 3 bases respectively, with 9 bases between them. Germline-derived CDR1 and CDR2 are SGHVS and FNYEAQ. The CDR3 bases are TGTGCCAGCAGCTTCGGACGGAACTACGAGCAGTACTTC. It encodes CASSFGRNYEQYF.

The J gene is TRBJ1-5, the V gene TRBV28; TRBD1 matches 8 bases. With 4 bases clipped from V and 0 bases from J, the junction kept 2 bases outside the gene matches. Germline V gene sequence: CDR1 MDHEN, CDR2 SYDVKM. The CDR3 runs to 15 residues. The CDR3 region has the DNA TGTGCCAGCAGTTCGACAGGGGTTAGCAATCAGCCCCAGCATTTT. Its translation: CASSSTGVSNQPQHF. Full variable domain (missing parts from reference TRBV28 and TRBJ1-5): DVKVTQSSRYLVKRTGEKVFLECVQDMDHENMFWYRQDPGLGLRLIYFSYDVKMKEKGDIPEGYSVSREKKERFSLILESASTNQTSMYLCASSSTGVSNQPQHFGDGTRLSIL.

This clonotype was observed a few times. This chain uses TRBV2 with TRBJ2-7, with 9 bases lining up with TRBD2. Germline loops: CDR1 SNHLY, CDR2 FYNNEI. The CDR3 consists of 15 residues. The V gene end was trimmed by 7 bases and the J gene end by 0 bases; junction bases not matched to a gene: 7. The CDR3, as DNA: TGTGCCAGCACGACTAGCGGAATTTCCTCCTACGAGCAGTACTTC. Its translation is CASTTSGISSYEQYF.

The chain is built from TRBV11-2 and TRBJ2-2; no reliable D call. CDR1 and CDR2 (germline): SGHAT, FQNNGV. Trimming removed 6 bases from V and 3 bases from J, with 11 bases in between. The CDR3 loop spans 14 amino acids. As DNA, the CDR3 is TGTGCCAGCAGGAGGCCCCTTGACACCGGGGAGCTGTTTTTT. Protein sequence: CASRRPLDTGELFF. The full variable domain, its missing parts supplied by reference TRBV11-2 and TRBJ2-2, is EAGVAQSPRYKIIEKRQSVAFWCNPISGHATLYWYQQILGQGPKLLIQFQNNGVVDDSQLPKDRFSAERLKGVDSTLKIQPAKLEDSAVYLCASRRPLDTGELFFGEGSRLTVL.

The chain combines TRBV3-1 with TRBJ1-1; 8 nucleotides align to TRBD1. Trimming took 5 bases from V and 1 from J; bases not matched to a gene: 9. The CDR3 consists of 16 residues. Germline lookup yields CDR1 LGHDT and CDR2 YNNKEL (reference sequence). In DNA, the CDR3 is TGTGCCAGCAGCGGACGACAGGGGCCTGGGAACACTGAAGCTTTCTTT. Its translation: CASSGRQGPGNTEAFF.